The 14 T cell receptor beta chains reported below all come from one sample, sequenced in a study of early T cells in non-severe SARS-CoV-2 infection. One entry per CDR3 protein results from TCRdb running MiXCR on the 5' RACE reads. The sample contains tens of thousands of distinct CDR3 sequences, approximately 10% of which appear only once. The sequenced sample was whole blood, obtained at baseline. The receptors were sampled from an adult who was a healthcare worker with PCR-confirmed SARS-CoV-2 infection or an uninfected control (not recorded which).

There are many counts of this clonotype. This chain links TRBV29-1 with TRBJ2-2; 10 positions match TRBD2. Germline CDR1 and CDR2: SQVTM and ANQGSEA. This CDR3 comprises 16 residues. J gave up 0 bases and V 1 base, and 2 bases lay outside the gene matches. The CDR3 coding sequence is TGCAGCGTTGAAGGTCTAGCGGGGGCGAACACCGGGGAGCTGTTTTTT. It specifies CSVEGLAGANTGELFF.

J is TRBJ2-7 and V is TRBV7-9; possible D gene TRBD1, 7 bases. CDR1 and CDR2 (germline): SEHNR, FQNEAQ (reference sequence). Trimming removed 2 bases at V and 1 base at J, with 18 bases between. The CDR3 has 17 residues. The CDR3 sequence: CASSLKGGQKKSYEQYF. DNA for the CDR3: TGTGCCAGCAGCTTAAAGGGGGGACAGAAAAAGTCCTACGAGCAGTACTTC.

CDR3 sequence reads: CASSLGGTYEQYF. In nucleotides, the CDR3 is TGTGCCAGCAGTTTAGGGGGTACCTACGAGCAGTACTTC. The J gene is TRBJ2-7, the V gene TRBV27; D may correspond to TRBD1 or TRBD2 (5 bases each). CDR3 size: 13 residues. V was pared by 2 bases and J by 2 bases, with 7 bases between. CDR1 and CDR2 (germline): MNHEY, SMNVEV (reference sequence).

This clonotype was seen a few times. The chain employs TRBV24-1 and TRBJ2-5; D may be TRBD1 (5 bases). The CDR3 contains 16 residues. The germline V gene has CDR1 KGHDR and CDR2 SFDVKD. V shed 3 bases and J shed 4 bases, with 17 bases lying between them. The chain's CDR3 is CATSDRGGSIGETQYF. CDR3 bases: TGTGCCACCAGTGATAGGGGCGGAAGCATCGGAGAGACCCAGTACTTC.

This clonotype has a handful of counts. The chain couples TRBV6-1 to TRBJ1-4, with unresolved D. In germline, CDR1 is MNHNS, CDR2 SASEGT. The CDR3 contains 13 residues. With 2 bases removed from V and 8 bases from J, the gap between germline ends came to 9 bases. The CDR3 is CASSETWNEKLFF. As DNA, the CDR3 is TGTGCCAGCAGTGAAACATGGAACGAAAAACTGTTTTTT.

This clonotype was picked up a small number of times. The chain joins TRBV14 to TRBJ2-7; a weak D match, TRBD2 (5 bases). Germline assignment: CDR1 SGHDN and CDR2 FVKESK. The CDR3 consists of 13 residues. V lost 0 bases and J lost 4, with 7 bases in between. The CDR3 DNA reads TGTGCCAGCAGCCAAGAATGGAGGTACGAGCAGTACTTC. Translated: CASSQEWRYEQYF.

In this sample, this clonotype turned up a few times. The chain employs TRBV11-3 and TRBJ2-7, with D perhaps matching TRBD1 (5 bases). V lost 4 bases and J 2 bases, leaving 9 bases between the germline ends. Looked up from germline, CDR1 is SGHNT and CDR2 is YENEEA. The CDR3 runs to 13 residues. CDR3 sequence: CASSSSDTYEQYF. The CDR3 nucleotides are TGTGCCAGCAGCTCCTCGGACACCTACGAGCAGTACTTC.

This clonotype was seen only a few times. This chain uses TRBV21-1 with TRBJ2-3; the listed D gene, TRBD1, was not tested against the DNA. TRBV21-1 is a pseudogene locus. This CDR3 is built from 15 residues. Here the CDR3 DNA reads TGTGCCAGCAGCATAACGGGACAGAGCACAGATACGCAGTATTTT. It translates to CASSITGQSTDTQYF.

This clonotype was detected ten times or more. The V call is TRBV4-1, the J call TRBJ2-1, with 13 positions matching TRBD2. The CDR3 length is 15 residues. The germline V gene has CDR1 MGHRA and CDR2 YSYEKL. The junction had 9 bases not matched to a gene; V was cut back by 5 bases and J by 11 bases. As DNA, the CDR3 is TGCGCCAGCAGCATGGGACTAGCGGGGACCCCGAAGCAGTTCTTC. Protein sequence: CASSMGLAGTPKQFF.

The V and J genes are TRBV14 and TRBJ2-1; TRBD1 is a possible D gene (5 bases). Germline V gene lookup returns CDR1 SGHDN and CDR2 FVKESK. Trimming shortened V by 6 bases and J by 4 bases, and 7 bases separated the two germline ends. CDR3 length equals 12 residues. This CDR3 is CASRTAYNEQFF. The CDR3 region has the DNA TGTGCCAGCAGGACAGCATACAATGAGCAGTTCTTC. The full variable domain, rest sourced from reference TRBV14 and TRBJ2-1, is EAGVTQFPSHSVIEKGQTVTLRCDPISGHDNLYWYRRVMGKEIKFLLHFVKESKQDESGMPNNRFLAERTGGTYSTLKVQPAELEDSGVYFCASRTAYNEQFFGPGTRLTVL.

This clonotype has a handful of counts. The chain employs TRBV29-1 and TRBJ1-2; the match to TRBD1 covers 9 bases. In germline, CDR1 is SQVTM, CDR2 ANQGSEA. V was pared by 6 bases and J by 4 bases, with 6 bases of the junction left unmatched. The CDR3 consists of 13 residues. The CDR3 region is CSVGQGTVYGYTF. CDR3 in DNA: TGCAGCGTAGGACAGGGGACCGTCTATGGCTACACCTTC.

This clonotype was seen ten or more times. This chain connects TRBV6-5 to TRBJ1-5; D call uncertain. CDR3 length: 13 residues. V lost 10 bases and J lost 3, with 13 bases in between. The germline V gene has CDR1 MNHEY and CDR2 SVGAGI. The CDR3 region is CATATRDNQPQHF. The CDR3 bases are TGTGCCACCGCTACCCGGGACAATCAGCCCCAGCATTTT.

At least ten counts were recorded for this clonotype. The rearrangement joins TRBV5-6 to TRBJ2-7; TRBD1 matches 11 bases. This CDR3 contains 16 residues. CDR1 and CDR2 from the germline V gene are SGHDT and YYEEEE. Trimming took 0 bases from V and 5 from J; bases not matched to a gene: 7. CDR3 sequence: CASSLAEDRGHDEQYF. The CDR3 bases are TGTGCCAGCAGCTTGGCCGAGGACAGGGGGCACGACGAGCAGTACTTC.

This clonotype was seen a few times. The CDR3, as DNA: TGCAGTGCTTTCCGGGGGGTCTACAATGAGCAGTTCTTC. As protein: CSAFRGVYNEQFF. The chain joins TRBV20-1 to TRBJ2-1, with TRBD2 matching 7 bases. The CDR3 is 13 amino acids. V was clipped by 5 bases and J by 3 bases; unmatched bases: 4. The V gene's germline CDR1 is DFQATT and CDR2 SNEGSKA (reference sequence).